Each of the 17 T cell receptor beta chains below was sequenced from the same sample in a study. TCRdb itself ran the RT-PCR reads through MiXCR, one entry per CDR3 protein. The sample carries around 700,000 distinct CDR3 sequences, 12% to 15% recorded once. Sequencing was done on a sample of memory CD4+ T cells from blood. The receptors were sampled from a female donor in good health, serving as a healthy control.

This clonotype was detected only a few times. The chain employs TRBV20-1 and TRBJ2-2, with TRBD2 matching over 7 bases. The CDR3 consists of 17 residues. Germline values: CDR1 DFQATT, CDR2 SNEGSKA (reference sequence). Trimming cost V 0 bases and J 7 bases; bases outside gene matches: 14. The CDR3 reads CSARDARDSGGIGELFF. The CDR3 DNA reads as TGCAGTGCTAGAGACGCTAGGGACTCGGGAGGTATCGGGGAGCTGTTTTTT.

This clonotype was found a few times. The chain employs TRBV28 and TRBJ1-2; 8 nucleotides line up with TRBD1. V lost 7 bases, J lost 1 base, and 5 bases stayed unmatched. This CDR3 region has 14 residues. The V gene's germline CDR1 is MDHEN and CDR2 SYDVKM. The CDR3 loop reads CASMSGGFNYGYTF. The CDR3 nucleotides are TGTGCCAGCATGTCAGGGGGCTTTAACTATGGCTACACCTTC.

V is TRBV2 and J is TRBJ1-2; 7 bases map to TRBD1. J lost 7 bases, V lost 2 bases, and 4 bases had no gene match. The germline CDR1 and CDR2 sequences are SNHLY and FYNNEI. This CDR3 has 13 residues. The CDR3 spells CASSESRGPGYTF. CDR3 nucleotides: TGTGCCAGCAGTGAATCTAGGGGGCCTGGCTACACCTTC.

The V and J genes are TRBV20-1 and TRBJ2-6; no reliable D call. Germline CDR1 DFQATT, CDR2 SNEGSKA (reference sequence). Deletions cut 3 bases from V and 2 bases from J, with 14 bases between. The CDR3 loop spans 16 amino acids. The chain's CDR3 is CSASPQSRPGANVLTF. The CDR3 DNA follows: TGCAGTGCTAGCCCCCAATCGAGGCCTGGGGCCAACGTCCTGACTTTC.

A word on this clonotype: Given a much more abundant clone one base away, this may be a read error. Because it lacks the conserved phenylalanine or tryptophan at the end, this CDR3 is likely a read error. The gene calls are TRBV20-1 and TRBJ1-3; D ambiguous. V was cut by 5 bases and J by 0 bases, with 8 bases left in between. The CDR3 length is 13 residues. The germline V gene has CDR1 DFQATT and CDR2 SNEGSKA (reference sequence). CDR3 region: CSAAGISGNTIYY. CDR3 coding DNA: TGCAGTGCTGCAGGAATCTCTGGAAACACCATATATTAT.

This clonotype was counted ten times or more. The rearrangement uses TRBV12-3 or TRBV12-4 and TRBJ2-5, with TRBD2 as a possible D gene (6 bases). CDR3 length: 15 amino acids. V was cut by 2 bases and J by 5 bases, with 15 bases left in between. This CDR3 is CASSLKTGATETQYF. CDR3 nucleotides: TGTGCCAGCAGTTTAAAGACGGGAGCCACTGAGACCCAGTACTTC.

This clonotype was observed at least ten times. The chain employs TRBV7-2 and TRBJ2-1; the match to TRBD2 covers 8 bases. This CDR3 spans 15 amino acids. Looked up from germline, CDR1 is SGHTA and CDR2 is FQGNSA. Trimming removed 5 bases from V and 4 bases from J; junction bases left unmatched: 7. The CDR3 loop reads CASSRGVAGYNEQFF. The CDR3, as DNA: TGTGCCAGCAGCCGCGGGGTAGCGGGGTACAATGAGCAGTTCTTC.

The table lists this clonotype with many counts. The chain uses TRBV29-1 and TRBJ1-6, with D perhaps matching TRBD1 (5 bases). Germline CDR1 and CDR2: SQVTM and ANQGSEA. V lost 5 bases and J lost 9, with 14 bases in between. The CDR3 has 13 residues. The CDR3 loop reads CSVKQDPTSPLHF. CDR3 DNA: TGCAGCGTTAAACAGGACCCAACTTCACCCCTCCACTTT.

This clonotype was observed at least ten times. The rearrangement uses TRBV7-2 and TRBJ1-1; D is possibly TRBD1 (6 bases). Trimming shortened V by 3 bases and J by 3 bases, and 8 bases separated the two germline ends. Germline V gene lookup returns CDR1 SGHTA and CDR2 FQGNSA. The CDR3 has 13 amino acids. The CDR3 bases are TGTGCCAGCAGCTTCCACAGGGACACTGAAGCTTTCTTT. This sequence encodes CASSFHRDTEAFF.

This clonotype was seen ten or more times. The CDR3: CASSWAGEDGYTF. The DNA for the CDR3 is TGTGCCAGCAGCTGGGCAGGGGAGGATGGCTACACCTTC. This chain connects TRBV7-2 to TRBJ1-2; D is perhaps TRBD1 (6 bases). From germline, CDR1 is SGHTA and CDR2 FQGNSA. The ends were cut back, 4 bases at V and 6 bases at J, with 12 bases in the middle. The length of the CDR3 is 13 residues.

This clonotype was recorded at least ten times. The rearrangement uses TRBV20-1 and TRBJ2-7; D unresolved. V was cut by 5 bases and J by 4 bases, with 9 bases left in between. There are 11 residues in the CDR3. Per the germline V gene, CDR1 is DFQATT and CDR2 is SNEGSKA (reference sequence). The CDR3 nucleotides read TGCAGTGCTTCTGGGGAATACGAGCAGTACTTC. Its protein product is CSASGEYEQYF.

This clonotype was recorded at least ten times. This chain uses TRBV7-3 with TRBJ2-2; D gene ambiguous. The CDR3 consists of 14 residues. The V and J ends lost 2 bases and 4 bases respectively, with 8 bases between them. Germline values: CDR1 SGHTA, CDR2 FQGTGA. The CDR3 DNA is TGTGCCAGCAGCTTATTGACGACCACCGGGGAGCTGTTTTTT. This sequence encodes CASSLLTTTGELFF.

This clonotype was counted at least ten times. The chain employs TRBV5-1 and TRBJ1-1; D is possibly TRBD1 (6 bases). This CDR3 comprises 13 residues. The V end lost 2 bases, the J end lost 4 bases, and 9 bases lay between the germline ends. Germline V CDR1 and CDR2: SGHRS, YFSETQ. The DNA for the CDR3 is TGCGCCAGCAGCTTTACAGGGAGCACTGAAGCTTTCTTT. Encoded protein: CASSFTGSTEAFF.

This clonotype has at least ten counts. V and J are TRBV6-5 and TRBJ2-1; 7 bases are shared with TRBD2. CDR3 size: 15 residues. V gave up 8 bases and J gave up 0 bases; unmatched junction bases: 7. Germline-derived CDR1 and CDR2 are MNHEY and SVGAGI. CDR3 sequence: CASGGEGFSYNEQFF. The CDR3 DNA follows: TGTGCCAGCGGGGGGGAGGGATTCTCCTACAATGAGCAGTTCTTC.

This clonotype was observed a few times. The genes are TRBV12-3 or TRBV12-4 and TRBJ1-2; a possible D gene is TRBD1 (6 bases). The CDR3 is 13 residues long. Trimming stripped 6 bases from V and 5 bases from J, with 13 bases between. CDR3 coding DNA: TGTGCCAGCAGCCGGAGCACAGGGTATGGCTACACCTTC. This sequence encodes CASSRSTGYGYTF.

The chain combines TRBV29-1 with TRBJ2-7, with TRBD1 matching over 7 bases. The germline V gene has CDR1 SQVTM and CDR2 ANQGSEA. The V and J ends lost 6 bases and 0 bases, in that order; junction bases with no gene match: 11. The length of the CDR3 is 15 residues. As DNA, the CDR3 is TGCAGCGTCCTGGCGCAGGGGGTGAGCTCCTACGAGCAGTACTTC. This codes for CSVLAQGVSSYEQYF.

This sequence joins TRBV18 and TRBJ2-7; D may be TRBD1 (6 bases). Germline CDR1 and CDR2: KGHSH and LQKENI. Trimming took 1 base from V and 5 from J, leaving 6 bases between them. The CDR3 is 12 residues long. CDR3 sequence: CASSPRDNEQYF. CDR3 nucleotide sequence: TGTGCCAGCTCACCACGGGACAACGAGCAGTACTTC.